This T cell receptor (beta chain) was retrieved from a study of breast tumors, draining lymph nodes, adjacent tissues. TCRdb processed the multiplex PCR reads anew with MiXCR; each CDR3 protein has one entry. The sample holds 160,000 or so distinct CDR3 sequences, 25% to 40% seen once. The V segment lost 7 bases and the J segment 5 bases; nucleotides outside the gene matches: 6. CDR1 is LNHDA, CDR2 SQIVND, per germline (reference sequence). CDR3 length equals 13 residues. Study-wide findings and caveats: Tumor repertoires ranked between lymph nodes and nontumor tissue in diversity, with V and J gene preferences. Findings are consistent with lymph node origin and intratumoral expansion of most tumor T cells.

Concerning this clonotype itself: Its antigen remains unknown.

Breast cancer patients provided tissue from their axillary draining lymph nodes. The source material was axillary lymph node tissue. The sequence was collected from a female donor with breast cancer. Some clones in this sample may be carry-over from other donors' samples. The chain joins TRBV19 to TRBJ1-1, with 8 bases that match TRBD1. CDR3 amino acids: CASTLTGVTEAFF. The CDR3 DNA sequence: TGTGCCAGTACCTTGACAGGGGTGACTGAAGCTTTCTTT.